Listed below are T cell receptor beta chains from one sample, sequenced in a study of T cell responses to AZD1222 COVID-19 vaccine. Profiled with immunoSEQ multiplex PCR; TCRdb holds only in-frame clones, not every one. This table has approximately 190,000 clones, 90% to 95% appearing once. The source material was peripheral blood, sampled 28 days after the second AZD1222 dose. All receptors derive from an adult who received the AZD1222 COVID-19 vaccine. Both conserved end residues are part of each CDR3. The D gene is left open where the match is weak. A clone size is listed for some rows: how often the clone was seen (once, few, many), or a class if it is expanded.

J gene: TRBJ1-6
D gene: -
V gene: TRBV9
clone size: -
CDR3 protein: CASSVGGSYSPLHF
CDR3 DNA: TGTGCCAGCAGCGTCGGGGGAAGCTATTCACCCCTCCACTTT

J gene: TRBJ2-7
D gene: -
V gene: TRBV18
clone size: -
CDR3 protein: CASSPPDSYEQYF
CDR3 DNA: TGTGCCAGCTCACCACCGGACAGCTACGAGCAGTACTTC

J gene: TRBJ1-2
D gene: -
V gene: TRBV29-1
clone size: -
CDR3 protein: CSGAGGGFDGYTF
CDR3 DNA: TGCAGCGGGGCCGGGGGCGGATTTGATGGCTACACCTTC

J gene: TRBJ1-4
D gene: -
V gene: TRBV7-9
clone size: -
CDR3 protein: CASSLLGPKNEKLFF
CDR3 DNA: TGTGCCAGCAGCTTACTCGGGCCTAAGAATGAAAAACTGTTTTTT

J gene: TRBJ1-1
D gene: -
V gene: TRBV10-3
clone size: -
CDR3 protein: CAISEAGHSNTEAFF
CDR3 DNA: TGTGCCATCAGTGAGGCTGGACATTCGAACACTGAAGCTTTCTTT

J gene: TRBJ1-4
D gene: -
V gene: TRBV27
clone size: -
CDR3 protein: CASSPWGGSEKLFF
CDR3 DNA: TGTGCCAGCAGTCCTTGGGGGGGTAGTGAAAAACTGTTTTTT

J gene: TRBJ1-1
D gene: -
V gene: TRBV29-1
clone size: once
CDR3 protein: CSAWARTLPGTEAFF
CDR3 DNA: TGCAGCGCCTGGGCTAGGACACTTCCGGGCACTGAAGCTTTCTTT

J gene: TRBJ1-6
D gene: -
V gene: TRBV3-1/TRBV3-2
clone size: -
CDR3 protein: CASSHGGAVNSPLHF
CDR3 DNA: TGTGCCAGCAGCCATGGGGGCGCGGTGAATTCACCCCTCCACTTT

J gene: TRBJ2-1
D gene: -
V gene: TRBV2
clone size: -
CDR3 protein: CASSGGPYNEQFF
CDR3 DNA: TGTGCCAGCAGCGGGGGGCCATACAATGAGCAGTTCTTC

J gene: TRBJ1-4
D gene: -
V gene: TRBV7-9
clone size: -
CDR3 protein: CASSLGAVNEKLFF
CDR3 DNA: TGTGCCAGCAGCTTGGGGGCCGTTAATGAAAAACTGTTTTTT

J gene: TRBJ2-3
D gene: -
V gene: TRBV11-2
clone size: -
CDR3 protein: CASTHSSLGDTQYF
CDR3 DNA: TGTGCCAGCACCCACTCAAGCTTGGGAGATACGCAGTATTTT

J gene: TRBJ2-2
D gene: -
V gene: TRBV6-5
clone size: -
CDR3 protein: CASSLGHNTGELFF
CDR3 DNA: TGTGCCAGCAGTTTAGGACATAACACCGGGGAGCTGTTTTTT

J gene: TRBJ1-4
D gene: -
V gene: TRBV7-2
clone size: few
CDR3 protein: CASSVVGAGSGEKLFF
CDR3 DNA: TGTGCCAGCAGCGTAGTGGGGGCGGGGTCGGGAGAAAAACTGTTTTTT

J gene: TRBJ1-5
D gene: TRBD1
V gene: TRBV20-1
clone size: once
CDR3 protein: CSASPRSGTGYNQPQHF
CDR3 DNA: TGCAGTGCTAGTCCCCGATCCGGGACAGGGTATAATCAGCCCCAGCATTTT

J gene: TRBJ2-2
D gene: TRBD1
V gene: TRBV7-2
clone size: -
CDR3 protein: CASSRTGGLSTGELFF
CDR3 DNA: TGTGCCAGCAGCCGGACAGGGGGCTTAAGCACCGGGGAGCTGTTTTTT

J gene: TRBJ1-1
D gene: -
V gene: TRBV5-5
clone size: -
CDR3 protein: CASSLGGNTEAFF
CDR3 DNA: TGTGCCAGCAGCTTAGGGGGGAACACTGAAGCTTTCTTT

J gene: TRBJ1-5
D gene: -
V gene: TRBV5-6
clone size: -
CDR3 protein: CASSLDPLGNQPQHF
CDR3 DNA: TGTGCCAGCAGCTTGGACCCGCTAGGGAATCAGCCCCAGCATTTT

J gene: TRBJ2-1
D gene: -
V gene: TRBV7-3
clone size: -
CDR3 protein: CASSLAGAVYNEQFF
CDR3 DNA: TGTGCCAGCAGCTTAGCGGGGGCCGTTTACAATGAGCAGTTCTTC

J gene: TRBJ1-1
D gene: -
V gene: TRBV6-5
clone size: -
CDR3 protein: CASSSRWAEAFF
CDR3 DNA: TGTGCCAGCAGTTCTAGGTGGGCTGAAGCTTTCTTT

J gene: TRBJ2-7
D gene: -
V gene: TRBV19
clone size: -
CDR3 protein: CASSIENRAWDEQYF
CDR3 DNA: TGTGCCAGTAGTATAGAGAACAGGGCGTGGGACGAGCAGTACTTC

J gene: TRBJ1-1
D gene: TRBD1
V gene: TRBV12-5
clone size: -
CDR3 protein: CASGQTGGTEAFF
CDR3 DNA: TGTGCTAGTGGCCAGACAGGGGGCACTGAAGCTTTCTTT

J gene: TRBJ2-5
D gene: -
V gene: TRBV15
clone size: -
CDR3 protein: CATSRGTPGPSGETQYF
CDR3 DNA: TGTGCCACCAGCAGAGGCACACCCGGGCCCTCAGGGGAGACCCAGTACTTC

J gene: TRBJ1-4
D gene: -
V gene: TRBV7-3
clone size: -
CDR3 protein: CASSLVRIIGNEKLFF
CDR3 DNA: TGTGCCAGCAGCTTAGTCAGAATAATAGGGAATGAAAAACTGTTTTTT

J gene: TRBJ1-1
D gene: -
V gene: TRBV9
clone size: -
CDR3 protein: CASSPRAGTHTEAFF
CDR3 DNA: TGTGCCAGCAGCCCACGAGCCGGGACCCACACTGAAGCTTTCTTT

J gene: TRBJ1-2
D gene: -
V gene: TRBV2
clone size: -
CDR3 protein: CASSEYLIVGAGGYTF
CDR3 DNA: TGTGCCAGCAGTGAATATCTTATTGTGGGGGCGGGTGGCTACACCTTC

J gene: TRBJ1-6
D gene: TRBD1
V gene: TRBV5-4
clone size: once
CDR3 protein: CASSPPGQTPNSPLHF
CDR3 DNA: TGTGCCAGCAGCCCACCGGGACAGACTCCGAATTCACCCCTCCACTTT

J gene: TRBJ1-1
D gene: TRBD1
V gene: TRBV14
clone size: -
CDR3 protein: CASSQGGWDRGGTEAFF
CDR3 DNA: TGTGCCAGCAGCCAAGGTGGTTGGGACAGGGGTGGGACTGAAGCTTTCTTT

J gene: TRBJ2-3
D gene: -
V gene: TRBV5-1
clone size: once
CDR3 protein: CASSRQDLTDTQYF
CDR3 DNA: TGCGCCAGCTCCAGACAGGACCTCACAGATACGCAGTATTTT